The present entry profiles one TCR beta chain with its context. This sample was taken from a study of blood T cells in healthy people across ages. V was pared by 5 bases and J by 0 bases, with 10 bases of the junction left unmatched. The germline CDR1 and CDR2 sequences are MNHEY and SMNVEV (reference sequence). This CDR3 contains 18 residues. Total RNA was extracted at no less than 6 micrograms per sample. Alongside a J-beta primer mix, a sample-barcoded 5' primer served in a second PCR lasting roughly 7 to 11 cycles. TCRdb itself ran the 5' RACE reads through MiXCR, one entry per CDR3 protein. The top ten hold 20% to 25% of the sample, which has about a million distinct CDR3 sequences, around 54% seen once.

The origin of this receptor is a woman aged 55-75 years in good health. The V and J genes are TRBV27 and TRBJ2-4; 10 bases match TRBD2. The source material was blood. CDR3 in DNA: TGTGCCAGCAGTCACTTAGCGGGAGGATTACTAGCCAAAAACATTCAGTACTTC. Translated, it gives CASSHLAGGLLAKNIQYF.